This entry lists 5 T cell receptor beta chains sequenced from one sample in a study of CD8 T cells in ankylosing spondylitis. No antigen is known for these receptors. TCRdb called the 5' RACE reads again in MiXCR, with one record for every CDR3 protein. The sample shows about 440,000 distinct CDR3 sequences, 17% of them seen only once. The study, taken as a whole, reports: There was a TCR beta motif, made of fewer than 10 highly homologous variants, that appeared characteristic of ankylosing spondylitis blood.

Sequencing was done on a sample of blood, either unsorted or a sorted T cell fraction (not recorded which). The receptor set was obtained from a male donor with ankylosing spondylitis.

V gene TRBV7-2 combines with J gene TRBJ1-5, with 9 bases that match TRBD1. CDR1 and CDR2 (germline): SGHTA, FQGNSA. Trimming cost V 4 bases and J 7 bases; bases outside gene matches: 11. This CDR3 contains 16 residues. CDR3 sequence: CASSSKKQGAGQPQHF. The CDR3 region has the DNA TGTGCCAGCAGCTCAAAAAAACAGGGGGCAGGCCAGCCCCAGCATTTT.

The V call is TRBV5-1, the J call TRBJ2-1; D not resolved. Trimming removed 0 bases from V and 5 bases from J, with 9 bases in between. Looked up from germline, CDR1 is SGHRS and CDR2 is YFSETQ. This CDR3 has 14 residues. CDR3 sequence: CASSLGPSNNEQFF. The CDR3 region has the DNA TGCGCCAGCAGCTTGGGGCCATCTAACAATGAGCAGTTCTTC.

The chain is built from TRBV5-5 and TRBJ1-5; TRBD1 aligns across 7 bases. Germline CDR1 reads SGHKS; CDR2 reads YYEKEE (reference sequence). The trim removed 0 bases at V and 5 bases at J, leaving 5 bases unmatched. The CDR3 runs 15 residues. CDR3 amino acids: CASSLAEGAYQPQHF. In DNA, the CDR3 is TGTGCCAGCAGCTTGGCCGAGGGGGCCTATCAGCCCCAGCATTTT.

This clonotype showed up just a few times. J is TRBJ2-3 and V is TRBV7-3; 9 bases map to TRBD1. This CDR3 region has 15 residues. With V trimmed by 5 bases and J by 6 bases, 9 bases remained unmatched. CDR1 is SGHTA and CDR2 is FQGTGA in the germline V gene. CDR3 nucleotide sequence: TGTGCCAGCAGCCCTGGACAGGGGCGATTGGATACGCAGTATTTT. Amino acids: CASSPGQGRLDTQYF.

The J gene is TRBJ1-2, the V gene TRBV6-1, with D possibly being TRBD1 (6 bases). The ends were cut back, 8 bases at V and 7 bases at J, with 29 bases in the middle. CDR1 and CDR2 (germline): MNHNS, SASEGT. This CDR3 contains 17 residues. CDR3 nucleotides: TGTGCCAGCTCGGCCCAAGTCGGGAGGGAGGGGGGTCGTGGCTACACCTTC. Its protein is CASSAQVGREGGRGYTF.